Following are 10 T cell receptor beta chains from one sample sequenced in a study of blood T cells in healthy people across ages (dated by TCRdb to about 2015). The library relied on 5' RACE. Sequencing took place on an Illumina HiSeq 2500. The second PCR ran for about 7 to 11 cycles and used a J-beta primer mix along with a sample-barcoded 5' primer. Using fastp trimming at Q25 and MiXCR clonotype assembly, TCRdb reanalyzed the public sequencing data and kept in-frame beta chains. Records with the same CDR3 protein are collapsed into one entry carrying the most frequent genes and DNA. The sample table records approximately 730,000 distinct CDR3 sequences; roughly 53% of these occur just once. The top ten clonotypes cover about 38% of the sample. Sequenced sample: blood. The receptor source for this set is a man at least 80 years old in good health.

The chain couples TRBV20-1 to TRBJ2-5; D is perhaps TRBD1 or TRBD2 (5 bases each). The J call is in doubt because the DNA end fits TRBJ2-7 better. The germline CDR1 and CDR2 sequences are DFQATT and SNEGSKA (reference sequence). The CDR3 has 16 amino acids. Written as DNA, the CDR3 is TGCAGTGCTAGAGATAATACGGGACGGCTTTCCTACGAGCAGTACTTC. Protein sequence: CSARDNTGRLSYEQYF.

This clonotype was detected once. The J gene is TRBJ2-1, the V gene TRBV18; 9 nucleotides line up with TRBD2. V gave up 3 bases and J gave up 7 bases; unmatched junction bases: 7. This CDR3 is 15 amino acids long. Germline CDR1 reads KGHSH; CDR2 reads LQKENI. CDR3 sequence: CASSPLGTSGNEQFF. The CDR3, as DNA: TGTGCCAGCTCACCTCTAGGAACTAGCGGGAATGAGCAGTTCTTC. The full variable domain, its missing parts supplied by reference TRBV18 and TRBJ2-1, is NAGVMQNPRHLVRRRGQEARLRCSPMKGHSHVYWYRQLPEEGLKFMVYLQKENIIDESGMPKERFSAEFPKEGPSILRIQQVVRGDSAAYFCASSPLGTSGNEQFFGPGTRLTVL.

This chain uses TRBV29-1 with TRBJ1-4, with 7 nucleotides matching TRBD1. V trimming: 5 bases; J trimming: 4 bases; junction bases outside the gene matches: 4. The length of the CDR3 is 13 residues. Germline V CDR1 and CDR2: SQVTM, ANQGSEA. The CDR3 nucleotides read TGCAGCGTTAGGACAGGCTATAATGAAAAACTGTTTTTT. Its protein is CSVRTGYNEKLFF.

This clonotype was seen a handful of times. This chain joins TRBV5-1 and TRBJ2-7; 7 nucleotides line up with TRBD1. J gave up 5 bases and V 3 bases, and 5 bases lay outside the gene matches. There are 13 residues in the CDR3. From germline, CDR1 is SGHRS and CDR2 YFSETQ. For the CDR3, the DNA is TGCGCCAGCAGCTCCTCGACAGGGAACGAGCAGTACTTC. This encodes CASSSSTGNEQYF.

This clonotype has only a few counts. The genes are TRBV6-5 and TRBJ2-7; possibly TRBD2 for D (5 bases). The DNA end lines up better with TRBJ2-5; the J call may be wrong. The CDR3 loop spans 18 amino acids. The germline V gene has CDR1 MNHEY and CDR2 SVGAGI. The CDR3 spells CASSYSSLVARGLETQYF. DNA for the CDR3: TGTGCCAGCAGTTACTCGAGTCTAGTGGCGAGAGGGCTGGAGACCCAGTACTTC.

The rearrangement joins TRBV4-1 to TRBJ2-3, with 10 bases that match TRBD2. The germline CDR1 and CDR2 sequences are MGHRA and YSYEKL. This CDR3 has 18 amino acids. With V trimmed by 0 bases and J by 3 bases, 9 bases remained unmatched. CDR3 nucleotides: TGCGCCAGCAGCCAAGAGCATCTAGCGGGAGTAGTAACAGATACGCAGTATTTT. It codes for CASSQEHLAGVVTDTQYF.

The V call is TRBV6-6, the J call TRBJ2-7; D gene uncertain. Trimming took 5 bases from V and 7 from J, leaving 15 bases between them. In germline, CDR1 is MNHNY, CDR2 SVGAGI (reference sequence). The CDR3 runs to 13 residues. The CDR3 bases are TGTGCCAGCAGTCCAGAGCCGCTGAGGGAGCAGTACTTC. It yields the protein CASSPEPLREQYF.

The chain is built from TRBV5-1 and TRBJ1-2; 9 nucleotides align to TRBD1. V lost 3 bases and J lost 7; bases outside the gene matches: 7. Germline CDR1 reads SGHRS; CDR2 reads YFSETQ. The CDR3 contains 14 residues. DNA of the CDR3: TGCGCCAGCAGCTCCGGGACAGGGAACGGTGGCTACACCTTC. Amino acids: CASSSGTGNGGYTF.

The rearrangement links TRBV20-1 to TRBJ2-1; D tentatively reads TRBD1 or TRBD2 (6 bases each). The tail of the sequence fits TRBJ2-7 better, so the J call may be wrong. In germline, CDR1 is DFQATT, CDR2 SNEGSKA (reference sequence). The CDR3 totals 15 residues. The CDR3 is CSARDRGGQYNEQYF. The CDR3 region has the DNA TGCAGTGCTAGAGATAGGGGAGGACAGTACAATGAGCAGTACTTC.

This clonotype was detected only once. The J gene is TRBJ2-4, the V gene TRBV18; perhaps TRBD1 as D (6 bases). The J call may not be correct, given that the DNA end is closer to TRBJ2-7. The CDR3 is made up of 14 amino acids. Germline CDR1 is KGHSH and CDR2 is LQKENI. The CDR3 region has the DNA TGTGCCAGCTCCACGGTACAGGGAAAGAACGAGCAGTACTTC. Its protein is CASSTVQGKNEQYF.